The rows below give T cell receptor beta chains drawn from one sample of a study of blood T cell repertoires in COVID-19. Produced via immunoSEQ multiplex PCR; TCRdb's table is partial and in-frame only. The repertoire consists of more than 85,000 clones, with around nine tenths occurring once and the leading ten covering 4.8%. Sequences were obtained from peripheral blood. These receptors came from a human donor in a cohort sampled during active COVID-19. CDR3s include the opening cysteine and the closing phenylalanine or tryptophan. The order of the fields is V gene, J gene, D gene, clone size, CDR3 DNA, CDR3 protein. A D gene is named only where the DNA matches it firmly. Expanded clones are given a class, and other clones once, few, many or no size at all.

TRBV7-8	TRBJ2-7	TRBD2	-	TGTGCCAGCAGCCGAGGGACTAGCGGGAGATACGAGCAGTACTTC	CASSRGTSGRYEQYF
TRBV28	TRBJ2-4	-	-	TGTGCCAGCAGGGAGATAGCCAAAAACATTCAGTACTTC	CASREIAKNIQYF
TRBV2	TRBJ1-1	TRBD1	-	TGTGCCAGGAAACCGGGACAGGGAGCTGTTGGAGCTTTCTTT	CARKPGQGAVGAFF
TRBV7-9	TRBJ1-1	TRBD1	-	TGTGCCAGCAGCGATAGGGACAGGGGAAAGACTGAAGCTTTCTTT	CASSDRDRGKTEAFF
TRBV4-2	TRBJ2-5	-	-	TGTGCCAGCAGCCAAGATCCGAGGATCGCACAGACCCAGTACTTC	CASSQDPRIAQTQYF
TRBV15	TRBJ2-2	TRBD2	-	TGTGCCACCAGCAGAGGGGTTAGCGGGGGGGTTAACACCGGGGAGCTGTTTTTT	CATSRGVSGGVNTGELFF
TRBV9	TRBJ2-1	TRBD1	-	TGTGCCAGCAGCGTAGCCTGGGACAGGGGATACAATGAGCAGTTCTTC	CASSVAWDRGYNEQFF
TRBV24-1	TRBJ2-1	-	-	TGTGCCACCAGTGATTTTAAGGGGAGGACCTACAATGAGCAGTTCTTC	CATSDFKGRTYNEQFF
TRBV24-1	TRBJ2-1	-	-	TGTGCCACCAGTGATCAACCCGGACAGCGGTTCAATGAGCAGTTCTTC	CATSDQPGQRFNEQFF
TRBV28	TRBJ2-6	-	-	TGTGCCAGCAGCCAGGGCGGTGACGGGGCCAACGTCCTGACTTTC	CASSQGGDGANVLTF
TRBV28	TRBJ1-5	-	once	TGTGCCAGCAGTCTAAATCACCCCCGGCCCCAGCATTTT	CASSLNHPRPQHF
TRBV28	TRBJ2-1	-	-	TGTGCCAGCACATCAGGGGCCGGAGCCTACAATGAGCAGTTCTTC	CASTSGAGAYNEQFF
TRBV14	TRBJ2-1	TRBD2	-	TGTGCCAGCAGCCAAGGGGGACTAGCGGGGGACAATGAGCAGTTCTTC	CASSQGGLAGDNEQFF
TRBV6-5	TRBJ2-7	-	-	TGTGCCACAGCCAGGGGCTACGAGCAGTACTTC	CATARGYEQYF
TRBV10-1	TRBJ2-7	TRBD1	-	TGCGCCAGCAGTGAGTCCTGGACAGGGGGTTACGAGCAGTACTTC	CASSESWTGGYEQYF
TRBV19	TRBJ1-5	-	few	TGTGCCAGTAGTATAATCCGGACAGGCAATCAGCCCCAGCATTTT	CASSIIRTGNQPQHF
TRBV14	TRBJ2-3	-	-	TGTGCCAGCAGCCAAAGACTGGGACTCTCCACAGATACGCAGTATTTT	CASSQRLGLSTDTQYF
TRBV27	TRBJ2-7	TRBD1	-	TGTGCCAGCAGTTTCACGGACAGGGGAGGACACGAGCAGTACTTC	CASSFTDRGGHEQYF
TRBV7-9	TRBJ2-7	TRBD1	-	TGTGCCAGCAGCGCGACAGGGGGGAAGGCCTACGAGCAGTACTTC	CASSATGGKAYEQYF
TRBV6-5	TRBJ1-5	-	-	TGTGCCAGCAGCCAAGACAGGCTTTATGGGCCCCAGCATTTT	CASSQDRLYGPQHF
TRBV10-3	TRBJ2-1	-	-	TGTGCCATCAGTGCATCAGACGGGGGAAACAATGAGCAGTTCTTC	CAISASDGGNNEQFF
TRBV6-5	TRBJ1-3	-	-	TGTGCCAGCAGTTTCCGGGGAGCGGGAAACACCATATATTTT	CASSFRGAGNTIYF
TRBV7-2	TRBJ1-1	-	-	TGTGCCAGCAGCTCGCCCCGCGGGAACACTGAAGCTTTCTTT	CASSSPRGNTEAFF